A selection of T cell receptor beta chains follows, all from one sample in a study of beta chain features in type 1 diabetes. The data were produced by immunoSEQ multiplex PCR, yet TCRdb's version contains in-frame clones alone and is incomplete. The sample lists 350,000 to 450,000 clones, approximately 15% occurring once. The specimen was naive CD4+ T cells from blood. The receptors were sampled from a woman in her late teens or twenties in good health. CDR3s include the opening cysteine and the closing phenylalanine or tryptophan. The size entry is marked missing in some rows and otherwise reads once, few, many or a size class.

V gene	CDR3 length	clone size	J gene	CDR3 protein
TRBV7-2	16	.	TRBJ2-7	CASSLAPTGDFYEQYF
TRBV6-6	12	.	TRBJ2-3	CATKGGTDTQYF
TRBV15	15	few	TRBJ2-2	CATSEGLAYTGELFF
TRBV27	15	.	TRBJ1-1	CASRGQGAMNTEAFF
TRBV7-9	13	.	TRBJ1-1	CASSLVEGLEAFF
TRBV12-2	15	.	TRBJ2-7	CASRLSPEGSYEQYF
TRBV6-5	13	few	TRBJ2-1	CASSYEGVGEQFF
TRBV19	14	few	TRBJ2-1	CASSPRQGRDEQFF
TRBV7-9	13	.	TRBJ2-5	CASTRETGETQYF
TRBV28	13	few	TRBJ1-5	CASSLSDGITQHF
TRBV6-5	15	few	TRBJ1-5	CASSYWQGQGQPQHF
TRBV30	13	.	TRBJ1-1	CALDRREGTEAFF